This entry features one T cell receptor (beta chain) sequence. The CDR3 covers 12 residues. Deletions cut 6 bases from V and 4 bases from J, with 10 bases between. CDR1 and CDR2 from the germline V gene are MNHNY and SVGAGI (reference sequence). This sample is drawn from a study of T cell responses to AZD1222 COVID-19 vaccine. Measured with immunoSEQ multiplex PCR; TCRdb has only the in-frame clones, and not every one. The repertoire consists of approximately 50,000 clones, with approximately 85% occurring once and the leading ten covering roughly a fifth. The chain joins TRBV6-6 to TRBJ2-7; D ambiguous. Specimen: peripheral blood, collected on day 0 of MenACWY control vaccination. This TCR came from an adult in good health. The CDR3 sequence is CASRDDGYEQYF. In nucleotides, the CDR3 is TGTGCCAGCAGGGACGACGGATACGAGCAGTACTTC.